This T cell receptor (beta chain) was retrieved from a study of control samples from healthy donors and cancer patients (dated by TCRdb to about 2020). Points on this clone: Its specific antigen is unknown. Base-call qualities are not available, and no considerably larger clone is one nucleotide away.

Receptors were amplified or captured by the immunoSEQ multiplex PCR assay. TCRdb holds this immuneACCESS table with in-frame rearrangements only. Some clones are missing; in checked studies, unresolved V genes explain under half, and the rest has no known cause. This sample lists some 220,000 clones; over 90% were detected once. Approximately 1.4% of the sample rests with the top ten. This clonotype was obtained from a man aged 50 or older in good health. The sequenced material came from blood.

The DNA sequence is TGTGCCAGCAGCCGTGGAGCGGGAGAGACCCAGTACTTC. Protein translation: CASSRGAGETQYF. The chain is encoded by TRBV11-2 joined to TRBJ2-5; matching of 6 bases hints at TRBD2 as the D gene. Per the germline V gene, SGHAT is the CDR1 and FQNNGV is the CDR2. From its cysteine to its phenylalanine, the CDR3 spans 13 amino acids. CDR3 DNA is the only sequence kept; it has 39 bases, read in frame from the first base. V is clipped by 5 bases and J by 4 bases, and the sequence between their germline boundaries is 11 bases long. Reference TRBV11-2 and TRBJ2-5 proteins supply the regions before and after the CDR3; the full variable domain is: EAGVAQSPRYKIIEKRQSVAFWCNPISGHATLYWYQQILGQGPKLLIQFQNNGVVDDSQLPKDRFSAERLKGVDSTLKIQPAKLEDSAVYLCASSRGAGETQYFGPGTRLLVL.